This T cell receptor beta chain was found in a study of CD8+ T cells in alopecia areata. Study in general: It was oral tofacitinib, at 5 to 10 mg twice daily, that treated patients received. Tofacitinib lasted 6 to 18 months, then 6 months off drug. Notes on the study in general: More clonal than normal scalp was lesional scalp, particularly alopecia totalis/universalis.

Alopecia areata patients gave lesional scalp punch biopsies and peripheral blood samples. Following extraction, RNA underwent reverse transcription to cDNA, which served as the sequencing template. Method: immunoSEQ multiplex PCR; TCRdb's copy keeps in-frame clones and lacks some. The data show about 150,000 clones, approximately 50% seen once. The count of this clone is one. Its antigen is as yet unknown. Germline V CDR1 and CDR2: SGHTA, FQGTGA. The CDR3 has 13 residues. Trimming removed 5 bases from V and 5 bases from J, with 12 bases in between. V is TRBV7-3 and J is TRBJ2-5, with D unresolved. This sequence was found in a human donor with alopecia areata. Sequenced input: CD4+ T cells sorted from blood. CDR3 residues: CASSRGLRETQYF. The CDR3 bases are TGTGCCAGCAGCCGAGGCCTAAGGGAGACCCAGTACTTC.